This T cell receptor beta chain comes out of a study of neoadjuvant nivolumab and ipilimumab in lung cancer. Findings of the study overall: Resected tumors had greater TCR richness and clonality than uninvolved lung. TCR clonality did not significantly correlate with pathologic tumor regression. Resected-tumor TCR richness correlated positively with pretherapy blood richness.

This clone was seen more than once but under ten times. No antigen is known for it. The CDR3 has 12 amino acids. The trim removed 8 bases at V and 4 bases at J, leaving 2 bases unmatched. Germline V gene sequence: CDR1 SNHLY, CDR2 FYNNEI. This table comes from immunoSEQ multiplex PCR, and its TCRdb copy is limited to in-frame clones, with some not included. Seen here are fewer than 20,000 clones, almost 80% observed once, and the top ten hold 9%. This specimen was tumor tissue, taken after neoadjuvant nivolumab, alone or with ipilimumab, at or shortly before surgery. This receptor was obtained from an adult with non-small cell lung cancer. The chain uses TRBV2 and TRBJ2-7, with 10 bases matching TRBD1. CDR3 nucleotide sequence: TGTGCCAGCCGACAGGGGGCTTACGAGCAGTACTTC. Translating it yields CASRQGAYEQYF.